A single T cell receptor (beta chain) is shown here with its context. What it binds is not known. These data come from a study of cytomegalovirus exposure and HLA in healthy donors. General study points: Analyses of presence/absence relied on an assumption of roughly uniform sequencing depth across donors.

V gave up 5 bases and J gave up 4 bases; unmatched junction bases: 4. CDR1 is KGHSH and CDR2 is LQKENI in the germline V gene. The CDR3 is 13 amino acids. Amplification used 60 Vbeta primers and 13 Jbeta primers. TCRdb's copy holds only in-frame clones and misses some; the assay was immunoSEQ multiplex PCR. Its table records approximately 79,000 clones. The receptor's source is a boy younger than 18 in good health and CMV-seronegative. The chain carries TRBV18 and TRBJ1-1; TRBD1 matches at 7 bases. Sequenced sample: PBMCs. The chain's CDR3 is CASSEGASTEAFF. In DNA, the CDR3 is TGTGCCAGCTCAGAGGGGGCGTCCACTGAAGCTTTCTTT. Looking up the rest from reference TRBV18 and TRBJ1-1 gives the full variable domain: NAGVMQNPRHLVRRRGQEARLRCSPMKGHSHVYWYRQLPEEGLKFMVYLQKENIIDESGMPKERFSAEFPKEGPSILRIQQVVRGDSAAYFCASSEGASTEAFFGQGTRLTVV.